A selection of T cell receptor delta chains follows, all from one sample in a study of human gamma delta and Vdelta1 T cells. These receptors are not linked to any known antigen. TCRdb re-identified clones in the PCR reads via CATT. The data show several thousand delta-chain clones, about 40% seen once. Sequenced input: Vdelta1 gamma-delta T cells from blood grown in culture (DOT cells). The receptors derive from a human donor in good health. Each CDR3 is given with its conserved first and last residue. A D gene is named only where the DNA matches it firmly. Clone size is not always given. Where it is, it says once, few, many or a class for expanded clones.

d_call j_call clone_size v_call cdr3_nt cdr3_aa
NA TRDJ1 NA TRDV1 TGTGCTCTTGGGGAACTAGCCCTTTCCTACCGCCCCGTACTGGGGACGTACACCGATAAACTCATCTTT CALGELALSYRPVLGTYTDKLIF
TRDD3 TRDJ1 few TRDV1 TGTGCTCTTGGGGGAATTCCTGGGGGATCCCCCTATAAACTCATCTTT CALGGIPGGSPYKLIF
TRDD2 TRDJ1 NA TRDV1 TGTGCTCTTGGGGAACCGACCCGCCTTCCTACTACCTGGGGGGTCGGACTCATCTTT CALGEPTRLPTTWGVGLIF
NA TRDJ1 NA TRDV1 TGTGCTCTTGGGGCCGGAGGGATTCAACATTACACCGATAAACGCATCTTT CALGAGGIQHYTDKRIF
NA TRDJ1 NA TRDV1 TGTGCTCTTGGGGAGCTACTTCCGTGGGGGGTACCCTATAAGTACACCGATAAACTCATCTTT CALGELLPWGVPYKYTDKLIF
TRDD3 TRDJ1 few TRDV1 TGTGCTCTTGGGGAACTGAAAAATCCCGGGGTACTGGGGACACTCACCGATAAACTCATCTTT CALGELKNPGVLGTLTDKLIF
TRDD3 TRDJ1 once TRDV1 TGTGCTCTTGGGGAAGTGGGTTCGTCTGCATGGGGGATACGCACCGATAAACTCATCTTT CALGEVGSSAWGIRTDKLIF
NA TRDJ1 NA TRDV1 TGTGCTCTTGGGGATTCAGGTAACCTTCCCCCAAGGTGGGGGGCTTCTACCGATAAACTCATCTTT CALGDSGNLPPRWGASTDKLIF
TRDD3 TRDJ1 once TRDV1 TGTGCTCTTGGGGAACCCGACTTCCTACCAAAGGGTAGGTGGGGGATACGGGGACACACCGATAAACTCATCTTT CALGEPDFLPKGRWGIRGHTDKLIF
NA TRDJ2 few TRDV1 TGTGCTCTGGTGCCCCAAGAGACCCCGAGGAAGACAGCACAACTCTTCTTT CALVPQETPRKTAQLFF
NA TRDJ1 NA TRDV1 TGTGCTCTTGGGGAAGTATCTTCCCCGTACACCGATAAACTCATCTTT CALGEVSSPYTDKLIF
TRDD3 TRDJ1 medium-sized TRDV1 TGTGCTCTTGGGGACTCACTAGTCTCTCCTACTCCTACTGGGGGATACAATGCCGATAAACTCATCTTT CALGDSLVSPTPTGGYNADKLIF
TRDD3 TRDJ1 NA TRDV1 TGTGCTCTTGGGGGCTCCTGGTCTGGGGGATCAATAATGGTCGGGAAACTCATCTTT CALGGSWSGGSIMVGKLIF
NA TRDJ1 NA TRDV1 TGTGCTCTTGGGGAACTAGACTACGCCGATAAACTCATCTTT CALGELDYADKLIF
TRDD3 TRDJ1 NA TRDV1 TGTGCTCTTGGGGAACAAGAAGTTCCGCCGGGGGATACGGGGGGTATTTATAAACTCATCTTT CALGEQEVPPGDTGGIYKLIF
NA TRDJ1 once TRDV1 TGTGCTCTTGGGGAAGCCCCCTTCCTTCGAAACTGGGGGTTATCGGACACCGATAAACTCATCTTT CALGEAPFLRNWGLSDTDKLIF